The 27 T cell receptor beta chains below were found in one sample sequenced in a study of blood T cell repertoires in COVID-19. The repertoire was sequenced with immunoSEQ multiplex PCR; TCRdb's copy has only in-frame clones and lacks some. The table shows around 200,000 clones, with around nine tenths occurring only once. The sequenced sample was peripheral blood. These receptors were collected from a middle-aged man with active or convalescent COVID-19.

The chain links TRBV4-3 to TRBJ1-6; 9 nucleotides align to TRBD1. Losses at the gene ends were 0 bases for V and 7 bases for J; bases not matched to a gene: 4. This CDR3 spans 16 amino acids. Germline CDR1 LGHNA, CDR2 YSLEER. CDR3 in amino acids: CASSQDHGQGNSPLHF. Written as DNA, the CDR3 is TGCGCCAGCAGCCAAGATCACGGACAGGGGAATTCACCCCTCCACTTT.

The chain has TRBV5-8 and TRBJ2-5; 14 bases map to TRBD2. CDR1 SGHTS and CDR2 YDEGEE come from the germline V gene. The V and J ends lost 7 bases and 5 bases, in that order; junction bases with no gene match: 4. The CDR3 spans 14 residues. CDR3 residues: CASGLAGGLETQYF. The CDR3 nucleotides are TGTGCCAGCGGACTAGCGGGGGGTTTGGAGACCCAGTACTTC.

This clone was seen a single time. The rearrangement links TRBV6-6 to TRBJ1-5, with 7 bases matching TRBD1. This CDR3 comprises 14 residues. Losses at the gene ends were 5 bases for V and 5 bases for J; bases not matched to a gene: 6. Germline lookup yields CDR1 MNHNY and CDR2 SVGAGI (reference sequence). The CDR3 sequence: CASSKDRVDQPQHF. Here the CDR3 DNA reads TGTGCCAGCAGTAAAGACAGGGTTGATCAGCCCCAGCATTTT.

The chain joins TRBV11-3 to TRBJ2-5; 7 bases map to TRBD1. The CDR3 spans 13 residues. V lost 5 bases to trimming and J lost 6 bases; unmatched junction nucleotides: 6. CDR1 is SGHNT and CDR2 is YENEEA in the germline V gene. CDR3 bases: TGTGCCAGCAGCCAAGACAGGGTGAAGACCCAGTACTTC. This translates into CASSQDRVKTQYF.

This rearrangement joins TRBV9 to TRBJ1-2; D is perhaps TRBD1 (6 bases). V was cut by 0 bases and J by 4 bases, with 13 bases left in between. CDR1 and CDR2 (germline): SGDLS, YYNGEE. The CDR3 has 15 residues. CDR3: CASSVESGGAYGYTF. DNA for the CDR3: TGTGCCAGCAGCGTAGAGAGTGGGGGCGCCTATGGCTACACCTTC.

This clone was detected a few times. The gene calls are TRBV16 and TRBJ1-2, with D possibly TRBD1 on 5 matching bases. Trimming took 0 bases from V and 7 from J, leaving 9 bases between them. The CDR3 is 13 residues long. The germline V gene encodes CDR1 KGHSY and CDR2 FQNENV. The CDR3 region is CASSQSSGSGYTF. In DNA form, the CDR3 reads TGTGCCAGCAGCCAATCATCAGGGTCTGGCTACACCTTC.

This clone was observed a single time. The V and J genes are TRBV4-3 and TRBJ2-4; 8 bases agree with TRBD1. CDR1 is LGHNA and CDR2 is YSLEER in the germline V gene. CDR3 length: 15 amino acids. V lost 2 bases to trimming and J lost 8 bases; unmatched junction nucleotides: 8. The CDR3 spells CASSQQGASRDIQYF. The CDR3 nucleotides are TGCGCCAGCAGCCAACAGGGGGCTAGCCGGGACATTCAGTACTTC.

The rearrangement uses TRBV23-1 and TRBJ1-1; maybe TRBD1 (6 bases). TRBV23-1 is noted as an ORF with a role that remains uncertain. V shed 10 bases and J shed 4 bases, with 10 bases lying between them. This CDR3 is built from 11 residues. CDR3 loop: CATGVGTEAFF. The CDR3 nucleotides read TGCGCCACAGGGGTCGGCACTGAAGCTTTCTTT.

The CDR3 nucleotides read TGCGCCAGCAGCGTACAACAGGGAACTAATGAAAAACTGTTTTTT. Its protein is CASSVQQGTNEKLFF. The chain joins TRBV5-1 to TRBJ1-4, with a tentative D call TRBD1 (6 bases). This CDR3 is 15 amino acids long. Trimming took 4 bases from V and 1 from J, leaving 11 bases between them. The V gene's germline CDR1 is SGHRS and CDR2 YFSETQ.

The chain uses TRBV30 and TRBJ2-7; TRBD2 aligns across 7 bases. CDR3 length: 14 residues. CDR1 and CDR2 from the germline V gene are GTSNPN and SVGIG (reference sequence). V shed 0 bases, J shed 5 bases, and the junction held 7 bases outside the gene matches. Written as DNA, the CDR3 is TGTGCCTGGAGTGTACGAAAGCGGGGTAACGAGCAGTACTTC. Its protein is CAWSVRKRGNEQYF.

The gene calls are TRBV7-3 and TRBJ2-1; a weak D match, TRBD2 (5 bases). The CDR3 is 14 amino acids. V was cut by 5 bases and J by 10 bases, with 18 bases left in between. CDR1 is SGHTA and CDR2 is FQGTGA in the germline V gene. The CDR3 region is CASSPYQERGEQFF. The CDR3 DNA is TGTGCCAGCAGCCCCTACCAGGAACGGGGAGAGCAGTTCTTC.

The rearrangement links TRBV28 to TRBJ1-1; no reliable D call. The germline CDR1 and CDR2 sequences are MDHEN and SYDVKM. This CDR3 spans 14 amino acids. The ends were cut back, 2 bases at V and 3 bases at J, with 10 bases in the middle. The CDR3 DNA reads TGTGCCAGCAGTTTAAGGCCCGGGGACACTGAAGCTTTCTTT. Its translation: CASSLRPGDTEAFF.

The chain is built from TRBV9 and TRBJ2-7; 8 bases line up with TRBD1. CDR3 length: 15 residues. The germline CDR1 and CDR2 sequences are SGDLS and YYNGEE. Trimming removed 0 bases from V and 2 bases from J; junction bases left unmatched: 4. The CDR3 nucleotides are TGTGCCAGCAGCGTAGTACCGGGACAGGCCTACGAGCAGTACTTC. As protein: CASSVVPGQAYEQYF.

The chain recombines TRBV7-3 with TRBJ2-3; D gene ambiguous. The CDR3 covers 13 residues. The V end lost 1 base, the J end lost 5 bases, and 7 bases lay between the germline ends. CDR1 is SGHTA and CDR2 is FQGTGA in the germline V gene. CDR3 residues: CASSLISEDTQYF. The CDR3 coding sequence is TGTGCCAGCAGCTTAATTAGTGAAGATACGCAGTATTTT. The variable domain in full, with the rest retrieved from reference TRBV7-3 and TRBJ2-3, is GAGVSQTPSNKVTEKGKYVELRCDPISGHTALYWYRQSLGQGPEFLIYFQGTGAADDSGLPNDRFFAVRPEGSVSTLKIQRTERGDSAVYLCASSLISEDTQYFGPGTRLTVL.

The rearrangement joins TRBV28 to TRBJ2-2, with D possibly being TRBD2 (6 bases). The germline gives CDR1 MDHEN, CDR2 SYDVKM. Trimming cost V 11 bases and J 4 bases, with 20 bases left between them. There are 15 residues in the CDR3. CDR3 protein: CAGNSGSGGTGELFF. The DNA for the CDR3 is TGTGCCGGAAACTCGGGGTCCGGGGGCACCGGGGAGCTGTTTTTT.

V and J are TRBV10-3 and TRBJ1-1, with D perhaps TRBD1 (5 bases). Germline-derived CDR1 and CDR2 are ENHRY and SYGVKD. The CDR3 has 17 residues. Trimming shortened V by 10 bases and J by 1 base, and 25 bases separated the two germline ends. The CDR3 here is CATVSWVPDKGNTEAFF. CDR3 DNA: TGTGCCACAGTCTCCTGGGTCCCGGACAAGGGGAACACTGAAGCTTTCTTT.

This chain connects TRBV10-3 to TRBJ2-3; 8 bases align to TRBD2. The germline CDR1 and CDR2 sequences are ENHRY and SYGVKD. The J segment lost 8 bases and the V segment lost 8 bases, leaving 12 bases of the junction unmatched. The CDR3 covers 14 residues. CDR3 residues: CAIAGSGKRGTQYF. CDR3 nucleotides: TGTGCCATCGCGGGTAGCGGGAAAAGGGGTACGCAGTATTTT.

This chain joins TRBV6-6 and TRBJ1-5, with a weak D call TRBD1 (6 bases). This CDR3 spans 15 amino acids. Germline-derived CDR1 and CDR2 are MNHNY and SVGAGI (reference sequence). V was pared by 5 bases and J by 0 bases, with 11 bases between. The CDR3 sequence is CASSVRDTSNQPQHF. CDR3 DNA: TGTGCCAGCAGTGTCCGGGACACTAGCAATCAGCCCCAGCATTTT.

The V call is TRBV5-1, the J call TRBJ1-5; 8 bases map to TRBD1. Looked up from germline, CDR1 is SGHRS and CDR2 is YFSETQ. V lost 4 bases and J lost 2; bases outside the gene matches: 5. CDR3 length: 15 residues. CDR3 sequence: CASSGGQGGNQPQHF. CDR3 in DNA: TGCGCCAGCAGCGGAGGACAGGGCGGCAATCAGCCCCAGCATTTT. Combining the CDR3 with reference TRBV5-1 and TRBJ1-5 gives the whole variable domain KAGVTQTPRYLIKTRGQQVTLSCSPISGHRSVSWYQQTPGQGLQFLFEYFSETQRNKGNFPGRFSGRQFSNSRSEMNVSTLELGDSALYLCASSGGQGGNQPQHFGDGTRLSIL.

The genes are TRBV24-1 and TRBJ1-1; 9 positions match TRBD1. V was clipped by 4 bases and J by 3 bases; unmatched bases: 2. Germline loops: CDR1 KGHDR, CDR2 SFDVKD. The CDR3 consists of 14 residues. CDR3 sequence (DNA): TGTGCCACCAGTGACGACAGGGGGGACACTGAAGCTTTCTTT. This translates into CATSDDRGDTEAFF.

The chain carries TRBV28 and TRBJ2-7; 10 nucleotides agree with TRBD1. CDR1 and CDR2 from the germline V gene are MDHEN and SYDVKM. The CDR3 has 14 residues. Trimming removed 7 bases from V and 4 bases from J; junction bases left unmatched: 7. CDR3 sequence reads: CASTLDRGRYEQYF. Written as DNA, the CDR3 is TGTGCCAGCACCCTCGACAGGGGGCGTTACGAGCAGTACTTC.

In DNA form, the CDR3 reads TGTGCCAGCAGCTCCCACCCTACAGGGGGCGGAGAAGAGACCCAGTACTTC. It yields the protein CASSSHPTGGGEETQYF. The chain links TRBV7-9 to TRBJ2-5; the match to TRBD1 covers 9 bases. V was pared by 4 bases and J by 3 bases, with 12 bases of the junction left unmatched. Germline V gene data show CDR1 as SEHNR and CDR2 as FQNEAQ (reference sequence). The CDR3 extends over 17 amino acids.

This clone appeared once. The chain combines TRBV27 with TRBJ1-6; 7 bases map to TRBD1. The CDR3 length is 16 residues. The germline gives CDR1 MNHEY, CDR2 SMNVEV (reference sequence). J lost 7 bases, V lost 6 bases, and 12 bases had no gene match. The chain's CDR3 is CASSQPRQGPNSPLHF. The CDR3 DNA sequence: TGTGCCAGCAGCCAACCCCGACAGGGCCCGAATTCACCCCTCCACTTT.

This sequence joins TRBV9 and TRBJ2-6, with D possibly TRBD1 on 6 matching bases. V was cut by 3 bases and J by 0 bases, with 13 bases left in between. Germline V gene lookup returns CDR1 SGDLS and CDR2 YYNGEE. This CDR3 has 17 residues. The CDR3 region is CASSAWVGGSGANVLTF. The DNA of the CDR3 is TGTGCCAGCAGCGCCTGGGTAGGGGGCTCTGGGGCCAACGTCCTGACTTTC.

The rearrangement joins TRBV4-1 to TRBJ2-2; a weak D match, TRBD1 (5 bases). V gave up 5 bases and J gave up 3 bases, with 16 bases separating them. Germline V CDR1 and CDR2: MGHRA, YSYEKL. The CDR3 is 16 residues long. The CDR3, as DNA: TGCGCCAGCAGCAGCGCAGGGTGGATGTACACCGGGGAGCTGTTTTTT. It encodes CASSSAGWMYTGELFF.

Only a few counts were recorded for this clone. CDR3 DNA: TGTGCCAGCAGCCATCACACTGAAGCTTTCTTT. Its translation is CASSHHTEAFF. V and J are TRBV12-1 and TRBJ1-1; the D segment call TRBD1 is taken from the table without a DNA check. TRBV12-1 is a pseudogene locus. There are 11 residues in the CDR3.

V is TRBV18 and J is TRBJ1-4; D is unresolved. CDR3 size: 16 residues. Trimming took 1 base from V and 0 from J, leaving 9 bases between them. CDR1 is KGHSH, CDR2 LQKENI, per germline. The chain's CDR3 is CASSPQIPATNEKLFF. The CDR3 nucleotides are TGTGCCAGCTCACCACAAATCCCCGCAACTAATGAAAAACTGTTTTTT.